The source of this T cell receptor beta chain is a study of Graves' ophthalmopathy and Graves' hyperthyroidism. Scientists amplified the TCR beta CDR3 regions from RNA transcripts. Second-round multiplex PCR came after first-round RT-PCR with HTBI primers. TCRdb used MiXCR to reprocess the multiplex PCR reads, holding one entry per CDR3 protein. The top ten clones hold roughly 8.9% of a sample with 150,000 to 200,000 distinct CDR3 sequences, 35% to 45% of them seen once. Serum thyroxine and TRAb, along with clinical symptoms, thyroid ultrasound and orbital computed tomography, were what diagnosis relied on. The CDR3 runs to 17 residues. The V and J ends lost 5 bases and 0 bases respectively, with 19 bases between them.

The chain joins TRBV12-3 or TRBV12-4 to TRBJ1-1; D is ambiguous. The sequence was collected from a man aged 25 to 40 with Graves' ophthalmopathy. Source material: peripheral blood. The CDR3 loop is CASSGFGSPRMNTEAFF. CDR3 DNA sequence: TGTGCCAGCAGTGGATTCGGGAGTCCAAGAATGAACACTGAAGCTTTCTTT.